This paragraph reports one T cell receptor beta chain. Its antigen is not yet known. Base qualities are not recorded, but no much larger clone differs from it by a single base. TCRbeta CDR3 regions were amplified from genomic DNA using the immunoSEQ Assay, a bias-controlled multiplex PCR. In the paper's pipeline: Nucleated cell counts per sample were estimated from amplification of reference gene primers within the assay. To quantify the absolute abundance of each unique TCRbeta CDR3 rearrangement, sequence reads were collapsed and filtered. For each sample, productive Simpson clonality was calculated as the square root of Simpson's diversity index across productive rearrangements. TCRdb took over this immuneACCESS table, retaining in-frame rearrangements with V and J assigned. Such tables are incomplete; in checked studies, under half of the missing clones stem from an unresolved V gene, and the remainder is unexplained. The V and J calls and clone size are taken from that table; D and trimming were inferred from the DNA. The sample table records around 100,000 clones; 90% to 95% of these occur just once. About 1.9% of the sample is taken by the ten largest.

This record comes from a study of blood T cell repertoires in COVID-19 (dated by TCRdb to 2019 to 2021). Context from the whole study: Samples covering the acute and convalescent phases of COVID-19 were provided by collaborators in the United States, Italy and Spain. The material from the prospective study consisted of cDNA or gDNA derived from T cells, B-cell-depleted T cells, or PBMCs. The dataset comprised deeply sampled blood TCRbeta repertoires from subjects exposed to, actively infected with, or recovered from COVID-19. The repertoires were released in a freely available public database meant as a resource for research on the immune response to SARS-CoV-2. Samples were obtained from the ongoing ImmuneRACE study (first 160 participants) and from about 1,300 subjects provided by 6 global collaborators. The sample metadata nearly always contained a de-identified subject ID, COVID-19 status, age in years and sex. HLA class I and class II types, where available, came from metadata supplied by the sample provider rather than from assay-based typing.

Results and caveats for the whole study, not just this receptor: The quantity of clinical and demographic metadata differed by source and by participant and was supplied without curation.

The collaborating institutions used their own protocols to collect whole blood in K2EDTA tubes. Collaborator samples were shipped for TCRbeta analysis as frozen whole blood, isolated PBMCs, or DNA extracted from either sample type. The CDR3 goes from the cysteine to the phenylalanine over 15 residues. The entry retains the CDR3 DNA only, 45 bases that are in frame from base 1. Clipping removes 5 bases from V and 1 base from J, with 5 as the unmatched junction base count. CDR1 MNHEY and CDR2 SVGAGI are derived from the germline V gene. The V and J segments used are TRBV6-5 and TRBJ1-5; a stretch of 7 junction bases matches TRBD1. This clonotype was sampled from a man aged 45-65 years with active COVID-19. Sequenced material: peripheral blood. The CDR3 here reads CASSLRQGSNQPQHF. Read as DNA, the sequence is TGTGCCAGCAGTCTTAGACAGGGCAGCAATCAGCCCCAGCATTTT.